The clone carrying this T cell receptor (beta chain) was counted only a few times. Its antigen is unknown. Germline values: CDR1 WNHNN, CDR2 SYGVQD (reference sequence). The CDR3 has 13 amino acids. Trimming shortened V by 0 bases and J by 7 bases, and 4 bases separated the two germline ends. TCRdb re-derived calls from the 5' RACE reads in MiXCR, one entry per CDR3 protein. Of 400,000 to 500,000 distinct CDR3 sequences in the sample, roughly 20% were seen once. The data stem from a study of identical twins. Study-level results: Beta out-of-frame sequences showed weaker excess sharing between twins.

The clonotype was recovered from a man between 45 and 60 years old in good health. The rearrangement links TRBV10-1 to TRBJ1-6; D is undetermined. Sample: naive T cells sorted from blood. CDR3 nucleotide sequence: TGCGCCAGCAGTGAGTCGGGCAATTCACCCCTCCACTTT. Its protein is CASSESGNSPLHF.